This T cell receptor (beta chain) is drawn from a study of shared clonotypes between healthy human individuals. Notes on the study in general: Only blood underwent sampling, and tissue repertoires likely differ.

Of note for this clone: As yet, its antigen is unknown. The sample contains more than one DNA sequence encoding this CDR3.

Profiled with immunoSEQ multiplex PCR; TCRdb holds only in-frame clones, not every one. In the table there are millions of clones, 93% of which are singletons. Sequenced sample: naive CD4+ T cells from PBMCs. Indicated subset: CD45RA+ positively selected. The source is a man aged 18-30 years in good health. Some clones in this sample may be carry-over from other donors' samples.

CDR3 sequence reads: CSVEGQLNTEAFF. CDR3 bases: TGCAGCGTTGAGGGACAATTGAACACTGAAGCTTTCTTT. The chain uses TRBV29-1 and TRBJ1-1, with D perhaps TRBD1 (6 bases). Trimming removed 3 bases from V and 0 bases from J, with 8 bases in between. Germline assignment: CDR1 SQVTM and CDR2 ANQGSEA. This CDR3 region has 13 residues.